This T cell receptor beta chain appears in the sequencing data of a study of T-cell reconstitution after alpha-beta-depleted transplantation in children. A library of TCRbeta sequences, prepared with unique molecular identifiers, was generated. TCRdb reprocessed the PCR reads with MiXCR, giving one entry per CDR3 protein. The profile shows some 300,000 distinct CDR3 sequences, roughly 7.8% of them singletons. Study-wide results and caveats: T-cell numbers and diversity one year post-transplant derived largely from freshly generated T cells. At day 60, the high TCRbeta diversity found in some patients originated from recipient T cells and thymic progenitors that had survived. Several hundred rapidly expanded clones from non-depleted graft cells reportedly supplied alpha-beta T cells about two months post-transplant.

The length of the CDR3 is 14 residues. The V and J ends lost 2 bases and 1 base respectively, with 5 bases between them. CDR1 and CDR2 (germline): MNHEY, SMNVEV (reference sequence). This clonotype was counted between two and nine times. Its antigen is not identified. This clonotype was obtained from a female patient aged 2 to 10 who had a stem cell transplant for Fanconi anemia, so the T cells may come from the graft donor. Sample: peripheral blood, taken 360 days after TCRalphabeta/CD19-depleted stem cell transplant. This chain joins TRBV27 and TRBJ2-2; no clear D gene. The CDR3, as DNA: TGTGCCAGCAGTTTAATACAGAACACCGGGGAGCTGTTTTTT. Translating gives CASSLIQNTGELFF.